This T cell receptor (beta chain) was identified in a study of shared clonotypes between healthy human individuals. Study-level background: Aged between 18 and 49, the donors were a couple of women and a few men.

TCRdb's copy holds only in-frame clones and misses some; the assay was immunoSEQ multiplex PCR. There are some 2.3 million clones in the sample; approximately 95% occur only once, and about 0.39% lies in the top ten. Trimming pared 5 bases from V and 1 base from J, leaving 8 bases between. The CDR3 consists of 13 residues. CDR1 MDHEN and CDR2 SYDVKM come from the germline V gene. This clone was recorded a few times. The sample holds other DNA sequences that translate to the same CDR3. The rearrangement joins TRBV28 to TRBJ1-1; D unclear. The sequence was obtained from a man aged 18 to 30 in good health. Some clones in this sample may be carry-over from other donors' samples. Specimen: naive CD4+ T cells from PBMCs. As to subset: CD45RA+ positively selected. The CDR3 DNA is TGTGCCAGCAGTCTGGACGCGAACACTGAAGCTTTCTTT. Protein product: CASSLDANTEAFF.